This TCR beta chain appears in the sequencing data of a study of CXCR3-negative and CXCR3-positive naive CD8 T cells. All TRB cDNA libraries came from 5' RACE performed with UMI labels. TCRdb reprocessed the 5' RACE reads; each CDR3 protein has one entry and no DNA is given. The repertoire table contains fewer than 80,000 distinct CDR3 sequences. Germline loops: CDR1 MNHEY, CDR2 SVGEGT. This CDR3 comprises 16 residues. The rearrangement joins TRBV6-2 or TRBV6-3 to TRBJ2-2; as DNA is missing, the TRBD2 call by TCRdb cannot be tested. Sequenced sample: naive CXCR3- CD8+ T cells from blood. Subset defined: CD45RO-CCR7+CD27+CD95- naive CD8+ T cells lacking CXCR3 (TNR3-). The sequence came from a human donor in good health. Some clones in this sample may be carry-over from other donors' samples. The CDR3 loop reads CASSYTSGGITGELFF.